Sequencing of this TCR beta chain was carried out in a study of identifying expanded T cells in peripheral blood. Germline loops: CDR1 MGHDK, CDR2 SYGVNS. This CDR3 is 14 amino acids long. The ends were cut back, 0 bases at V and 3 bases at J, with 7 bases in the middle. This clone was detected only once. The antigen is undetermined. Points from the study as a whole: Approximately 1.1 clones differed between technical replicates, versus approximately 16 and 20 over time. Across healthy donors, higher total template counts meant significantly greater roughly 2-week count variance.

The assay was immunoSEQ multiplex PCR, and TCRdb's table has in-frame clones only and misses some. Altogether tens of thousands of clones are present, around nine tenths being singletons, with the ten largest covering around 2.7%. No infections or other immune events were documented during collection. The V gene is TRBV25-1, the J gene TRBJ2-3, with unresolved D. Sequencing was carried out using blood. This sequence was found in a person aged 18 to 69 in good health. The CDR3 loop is CASSEYSLTDTQYF. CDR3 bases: TGTGCCAGCAGTGAATACAGCCTGACAGATACGCAGTATTTT.